This entry lists 26 T cell receptor beta chains sequenced from one sample in a study of T-cell memory formation after mild COVID-19. TCRdb used MiXCR to reprocess the 5' RACE reads, holding one entry per CDR3 protein. The repertoire holds roughly 80,000 distinct CDR3 sequences, with roughly 25% as singletons. Input material: PBMCs or a T cell subset sorted from them (not recorded which). Receptors were obtained from a man in his late teens or twenties who had mild COVID-19 (a few samples of this study predate the infection). Cell type and time point are not known.

This clonotype was seen ten or more times. The chain is built from TRBV7-6 and TRBJ2-3; the match to TRBD2 covers 7 bases. This CDR3 contains 15 residues. Germline lookup yields CDR1 SGHVS and CDR2 FNYEAQ. J gave up 7 bases and V 5 bases, and 12 bases lay outside the gene matches. In DNA, the CDR3 is TGTGCCAGCAGCCGAGCGGGACCAGGGAGAAATACGCAGTATTTT. Amino acids: CASSRAGPGRNTQYF.

The chain recombines TRBV24-1 with TRBJ2-3; 7 positions agree with TRBD2. This CDR3 comprises 15 residues. CDR1 is KGHDR, CDR2 SFDVKD, per germline. With V trimmed by 3 bases and J by 5 bases, 7 bases remained unmatched. The CDR3 here is CATSDPRGYGDTQYF. The CDR3 coding sequence is TGTGCCACCAGTGATCCGCGGGGGTACGGAGATACGCAGTATTTT.

This clonotype has ten or more counts. The genes are TRBV7-2 and TRBJ2-5; no reliable D call. CDR1 and CDR2 from the germline V gene are SGHTA and FQGNSA. V shed 5 bases and J shed 5 bases, with 12 bases lying between them. The CDR3 extends over 13 amino acids. The CDR3 loop is CASSPLGGETQYF. CDR3 in DNA: TGTGCCAGCAGCCCCCTGGGTGGGGAGACCCAGTACTTC.

The chain uses TRBV27 and TRBJ2-4, with D possibly being TRBD1 (6 bases). Germline loops: CDR1 MNHEY, CDR2 SMNVEV (reference sequence). The ends were cut back, 5 bases at V and 8 bases at J, with 16 bases in the middle. This CDR3 is built from 14 residues. CDR3 amino acids: CASSLTGFTDIQYF. The CDR3 coding sequence is TGTGCCAGCAGTCTAACAGGGTTCACAGACATTCAGTACTTC.

The chain combines TRBV12-3 or TRBV12-4 with TRBJ2-1, with D perhaps matching TRBD2 (6 bases). Trimming removed 6 bases from V and 5 bases from J, with 20 bases in between. The CDR3 length is 16 residues. The CDR3 DNA sequence: TGTGCCAGCAGCGGGAGCCCGGCAGGGACCAACAATGAGCAGTTCTTC. Protein: CASSGSPAGTNNEQFF.

The chain combines TRBV7-6 with TRBJ2-3; 11 bases are a match to TRBD2. Germline loops: CDR1 SGHVS, CDR2 FNYEAQ. There are 15 residues in the CDR3. Germline trimming cut 3 bases from V and 5 bases from J; bases unmatched to any gene: 4. CDR3 sequence reads: CASSLTSGVEDTQYF. CDR3 coding DNA: TGTGCCAGCAGCTTGACTAGCGGGGTCGAAGATACGCAGTATTTT.

This clonotype was found many times. The rearrangement uses TRBV20-1 and TRBJ2-7; either TRBD1 or TRBD2 may fit D (5 bases each). There are 16 residues in the CDR3. Germline assignment: CDR1 DFQATT and CDR2 SNEGSKA (reference sequence). V was shortened by 4 bases and J by 7 bases, with 26 bases between the two germline ends. DNA for the CDR3: TGCAGTGCTATGGGGGAACGTTGGGGATCTCTACGTGAGCAGTACTTC. Protein product: CSAMGERWGSLREQYF.

The chain recombines TRBV9 with TRBJ1-6, with 9 bases aligning to TRBD1. The germline CDR1 and CDR2 sequences are SGDLS and YYNGEE. The CDR3 is 14 residues long. The J segment lost 9 bases and the V segment lost 4 bases, leaving 5 bases of the junction unmatched. CDR3 coding DNA: TGTGCCAGCAGCTCGGACAGGGGTAGTTCACCCCTCCACTTT. As protein: CASSSDRGSSPLHF. Using reference TRBV9 and TRBJ1-6 for the parts outside the CDR3, the full variable domain is DSGVTQTPKHLITATGQRVTLRCSPRSGDLSVYWYQQSLDQGLQFLIQYYNGEERAKGNILERFSAQQFPDLHSELNLSSLELGDSALYFCASSSDRGSSPLHFGNGTRLTVT.

This clonotype showed up just a few times. The chain has TRBV19 and TRBJ2-7; D may be TRBD1 or TRBD2 (5 bases each). Germline values: CDR1 LNHDA, CDR2 SQIVND (reference sequence). The CDR3 contains 14 residues. Trimming pared 2 bases from V and 2 bases from J, leaving 10 bases between. The CDR3 reads CASSIRDGAYEQYV. The CDR3 DNA reads as TGTGCCAGTAGTATACGGGACGGAGCCTACGAGCAGTACGTC.

J is TRBJ2-1 and V is TRBV7-6; tentatively, D is TRBD1 (5 bases). The V and J ends lost 7 bases and 1 base respectively, with 17 bases between them. CDR1 and CDR2 (germline): SGHVS, FNYEAQ. CDR3 length: 16 amino acids. This chain's CDR3 is CASTLGPGLSYNEQFF. CDR3 DNA: TGTGCCAGCACCCTGGGTCCAGGGTTGTCCTACAATGAGCAGTTCTTC.

This clonotype was recorded many times. V and J are TRBV4-1 and TRBJ2-1; D is perhaps TRBD1 (5 bases). V lost 1 base and J 9 bases, leaving 13 bases between the germline ends. The CDR3 length is 14 residues. The germline CDR1 and CDR2 sequences are MGHRA and YSYEKL. Here the CDR3 reads CASSQVAGNREQFF. The CDR3 coding sequence is TGCGCCAGCAGCCAAGTGGCAGGGAACCGTGAGCAGTTCTTC.

The V call is TRBV6-2 or TRBV6-3, the J call TRBJ1-5; D unclear. This CDR3 region has 14 residues. The V end lost 6 bases, the J end lost 3 bases, and 12 bases lay between the germline ends. Germline V gene sequence: CDR1 MNHEY, CDR2 SVGEGT. In nucleotides, the CDR3 is TGTGCCAGCAGCCCGACATCGAACAATCAGCCCCAGCATTTT. Translation gives CASSPTSNNQPQHF.

This clonotype was found a few times. The V call is TRBV4-1, the J call TRBJ2-2; no clear D. Germline CDR1 MGHRA, CDR2 YSYEKL. The CDR3 length is 13 residues. The germline V and J ends were trimmed by 4 bases and 6 bases, with 9 bases remaining between them. In DNA, the CDR3 is TGCGCCAGCAGCCCGCTCGAGGCCGGGGAGCTGTTTTTT. Translation gives CASSPLEAGELFF.

The V and J genes are TRBV6-2 or TRBV6-3 and TRBJ1-1, with a weak D call TRBD1 (5 bases). Per germline, CDR1 MNHEY and CDR2 SVGEGT. This CDR3 region has 13 residues. Trimming took off 10 bases at V and 5 bases at J, with 17 bases between the two ends. CDR3 protein: CAISRGVKTEAFF. The DNA for the CDR3 is TGTGCCATTTCCCGGGGGGTAAAGACTGAAGCTTTCTTT.

This clonotype has just a few counts. CDR3 bases: TGTGCCAGCAGTGAACACGTTACGCAGTATTTT. Protein product: CASSEHVTQYF. The chain uses TRBV2 and TRBJ2-3, with no clear D. The CDR3 has 11 residues. Trimming stripped 2 bases from V and 8 bases from J, with 5 bases between. CDR1 is SNHLY, CDR2 FYNNEI, per germline.

The CDR3 DNA is TGTGCCAGCAGTTACCGAGGACGGTCCAATCAGCCCCAGCATTTT. Protein sequence: CASSYRGRSNQPQHF. The gene calls are TRBV6-2 or TRBV6-3 and TRBJ1-5; no reliable D call. The V gene's germline CDR1 is MNHEY and CDR2 SVGEGT. Between the trimmed V and J ends, which lost 2 bases and 3 bases, there was a span of 11 bases. The CDR3 runs 15 residues.

This clonotype was counted at least ten times. The chain combines TRBV4-3 with TRBJ2-7; 7 nucleotides line up with TRBD2. The CDR3 contains 15 residues. V gave up 0 bases and J gave up 6 bases; unmatched junction bases: 8. CDR1 LGHNA and CDR2 YSLEER come from the germline V gene. The CDR3 DNA sequence: TGCGCCAGCAGCCAAGAAGGCGGGGGTTTAAGCGAGCAGTACTTC. The encoded protein is CASSQEGGGLSEQYF.

The sample holds a few counts of this clonotype. The chain is built from TRBV6-5 and TRBJ2-3; 12 bases are a match to TRBD2. The CDR3 is 16 residues long. With 6 bases clipped from V and 0 bases from J, the junction kept 4 bases outside the gene matches. The germline V gene has CDR1 MNHEY and CDR2 SVGAGI. The CDR3 here is CASRPGLAGSTDTQYF. The CDR3 nucleotides read TGTGCCAGCAGACCCGGACTAGCGGGAAGCACAGATACGCAGTATTTT.

The chain combines TRBV5-1 with TRBJ2-7; TRBD1 aligns across 8 bases. Germline V gene data show CDR1 as SGHRS and CDR2 as YFSETQ. V was clipped by 5 bases and J by 1 base; unmatched bases: 5. This CDR3 is built from 14 residues. The CDR3 bases are TGCGCCAGCAGTCAGGGGGCGAATTCCTACGAGCAGTACTTC. As protein: CASSQGANSYEQYF.

The V call is TRBV6-5, the J call TRBJ2-1, with 10 bases matching TRBD2. The CDR3 is made up of 16 amino acids. CDR1 and CDR2 from the germline V gene are MNHEY and SVGAGI. Germline trimming cut 0 bases from V and 10 bases from J; bases unmatched to any gene: 9. Here the CDR3 DNA reads TGTGCCAGCAGTTACTCGATTTTAGCGGGGGGTTACGAGCAGTTCTTC. It translates to CASSYSILAGGYEQFF.

This clonotype was detected only a few times. V usage is TRBV7-6 and J usage is TRBJ2-5; 10 nucleotides agree with TRBD1. The CDR3 totals 16 residues. V gave up 4 bases and J gave up 4 bases; unmatched junction bases: 9. Germline V CDR1 and CDR2: SGHVS, FNYEAQ. The CDR3 DNA reads TGTGCCAGCAGCTGGGCCGGGACAGGGGACAGAGAGACCCAGTACTTC. The encoded protein is CASSWAGTGDRETQYF. Filled out from reference TRBV7-6 and TRBJ2-5, the complete variable domain reads GAGVSQSPRYKVTKRGQDVALRCDPISGHVSLYWYRQALGQGPEFLTYFNYEAQQDKSGLPNDRFSAERPEGSISTLTIQRTEQRDSAMYRCASSWAGTGDRETQYFGPGTRLLVL.

This clonotype was detected only a few times. The chain uses TRBV4-3 and TRBJ2-1; D unclear. Between the trimmed V and J ends, which lost 0 bases and 6 bases, there was a span of 6 bases. This CDR3 contains 13 residues. Germline V gives CDR1 LGHNA, CDR2 YSLEER. The CDR3 loop reads CASSQEFSNEQFF. CDR3 sequence (DNA): TGCGCCAGCAGCCAAGAATTCAGCAATGAGCAGTTCTTC.

There are a few counts of this clonotype. This may come from a read error, since a much larger clone is one base off. This chain connects TRBV6-1 to TRBJ2-7; D is undetermined. The CDR3 spans 11 residues. Trimming shortened V by 4 bases and J by 2 bases, and 3 bases separated the two germline ends. Germline V lookup: CDR1 MNHNS, CDR2 SASEGT. CDR3 in amino acids: CASSAPYEQYF. The CDR3 nucleotides read TGTGCCAGCAGTGCCCCCTACGAGCAGTACTTC.

This clonotype was found once. This sequence joins TRBV4-3 and TRBJ1-5; D remains unclear. This CDR3 spans 16 amino acids. Germline lookup yields CDR1 LGHNA and CDR2 YSLEER. Trimming cost V 1 base and J 0 bases, with 10 bases left between them. For the CDR3, the DNA is TGCGCCAGCAGCCAAGCTTTCGAGGCTAGCAATCAGCCCCAGCATTTT. It yields the protein CASSQAFEASNQPQHF.

The sample holds a few counts of this clonotype. The chain has TRBV12-3 or TRBV12-4 and TRBJ1-2; no reliable D call. The CDR3 has 13 residues. Trimming left V 6 bases short and J 8 bases short, with 16 bases between. The CDR3 DNA reads as TGTGCCAGCAGCTCGACGGTGGTCGGCGGCTACACCTTC. Encoded protein: CASSSTVVGGYTF.

The chain uses TRBV28 and TRBJ2-7; D tentatively fits TRBD1 or TRBD2 (6 bases each). CDR1 and CDR2 (germline): MDHEN, SYDVKM. The CDR3 extends over 14 amino acids. With 5 bases removed from V and 3 bases from J, the gap between germline ends came to 14 bases. The CDR3 reads CASSRRGSLYEQYF. CDR3 coding DNA: TGTGCCAGCAGTAGGAGGGGGAGTCTCTACGAGCAGTACTTC. The full variable domain, rest sourced from reference TRBV28 and TRBJ2-7, is DVKVTQSSRYLVKRTGEKVFLECVQDMDHENMFWYRQDPGLGLRLIYFSYDVKMKEKGDIPEGYSVSREKKERFSLILESASTNQTSMYLCASSRRGSLYEQYFGPGTRLTVT.